This T cell receptor (beta chain) is from a study of vaccination effects on CD4 cells after COVID-19. The wider study: Median timing of post-vaccine samples was 72 days after the second dose.

TCRdb's table, derived via immunoSEQ multiplex PCR, lists solely in-frame clones and lacks some. The top ten clones hold approximately 1.2% of a sample with tens of thousands of clones, 80% to 85% of them seen once. The CDR3 sequence is 15 residues long. Germline CDR1 is MDHEN and CDR2 is SYDVKM. The junction had 5 bases not matched to a gene; V was cut back by 5 bases and J by 5 bases. Study results and caveats: By a late point after vaccination, infection- and vaccine-induced clones had shrunk markedly through clonal contraction.

Before sequencing, viral peptide pools were used by the ViraFEST assay to expand antigen-specific CD4+ T cells. Isolating CD4+ T cells followed approximately 10 days of culture. Everyone in the study got two shots of either the BNT162b2 or mRNA-1273 vaccine. Days 3 and 7 were when half the medium was replaced with IL-2 medium. Notes on this clone: Antigen: not known.

The chain uses TRBV28 and TRBJ2-5, with 13 bases aligning to TRBD2. Sequencing was performed on CD4+ T cells from PBMCs cultured with HCoV-229E spike peptides, taken after COVID-19 vaccination. The sequence was obtained from a human donor who received a COVID-19 vaccine. CDR3 residues: CASSPGLAGVETQYF. The CDR3 nucleotides read TGTGCCAGCAGTCCCGGACTAGCGGGGGTTGAGACCCAGTACTTC.